This T cell receptor beta chain was sequenced during a study of T cell responses to AZD1222 COVID-19 vaccine. Study information: Second-dose groups at about 4 or about 12 weeks were pooled. Study-wide findings and caveats: None of the repertoires were sampled until the peak T cell response had passed.

Trimming removed 6 bases from V and 6 bases from J; junction bases left unmatched: 2. CDR3 length: 14 amino acids. Looked up from germline, CDR1 is SNHLY and CDR2 is FYNNEI. Note on this clone: Its cognate antigen is unknown.

Sequencing was performed with immunoSEQ multiplex PCR; in TCRdb, only in-frame clones are kept and a portion is missing. Of some 150,000 clones in the sample, 90% to 95% were seen once. This receptor was obtained from an adult in good health. Sequences were derived from peripheral blood, sampled on day 0 of AZD1222 vaccination. The chain employs TRBV2 and TRBJ1-4; the match to TRBD1 covers 12 bases. The CDR3 region is CASRGTGGDEKLFF. The CDR3 DNA is TGTGCCAGCAGGGGGACAGGGGGCGATGAAAAACTGTTTTTT.